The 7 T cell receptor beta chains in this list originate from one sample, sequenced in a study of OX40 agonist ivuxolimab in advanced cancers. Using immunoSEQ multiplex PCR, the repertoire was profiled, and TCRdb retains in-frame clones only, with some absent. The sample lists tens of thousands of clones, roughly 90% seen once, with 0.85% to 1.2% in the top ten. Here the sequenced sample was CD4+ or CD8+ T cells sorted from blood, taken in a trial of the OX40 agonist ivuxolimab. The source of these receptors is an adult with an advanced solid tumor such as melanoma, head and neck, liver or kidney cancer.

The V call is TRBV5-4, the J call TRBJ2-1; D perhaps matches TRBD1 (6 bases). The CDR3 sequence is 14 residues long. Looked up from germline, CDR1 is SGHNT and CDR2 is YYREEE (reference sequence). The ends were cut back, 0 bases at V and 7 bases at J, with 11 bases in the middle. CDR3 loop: CASSLAGDLNEQFF. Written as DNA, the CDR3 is TGTGCCAGCAGCTTGGCAGGGGATCTGAATGAGCAGTTCTTC.

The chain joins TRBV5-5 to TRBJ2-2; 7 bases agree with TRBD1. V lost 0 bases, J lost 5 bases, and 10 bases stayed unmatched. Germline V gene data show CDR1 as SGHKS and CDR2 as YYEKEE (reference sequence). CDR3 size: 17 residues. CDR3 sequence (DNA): TGTGCCAGCAGCTTGGCGGAGACAGGGATGGCGACCGGGGAGCTGTTTTTT. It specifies CASSLAETGMATGELFF. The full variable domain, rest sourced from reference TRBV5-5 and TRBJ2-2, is DAGVTQSPTHLIKTRGQQVTLRCSPISGHKSVSWYQQVLGQGPQFIFQYYEKEERGRGNFPDRFSARQFPNYSSELNVNALLLGDSALYLCASSLAETGMATGELFFGEGSRLTVL.

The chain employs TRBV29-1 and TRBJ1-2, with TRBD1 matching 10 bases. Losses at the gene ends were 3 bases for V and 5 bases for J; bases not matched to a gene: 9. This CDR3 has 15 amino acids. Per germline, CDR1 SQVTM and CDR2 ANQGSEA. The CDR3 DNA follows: TGCAGCGTTGATGATCTGACAGGGGGCGAGTATGGCTACACCTTC. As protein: CSVDDLTGGEYGYTF. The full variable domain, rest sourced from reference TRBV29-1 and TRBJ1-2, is SAVISQKPSRDICQRGTSLTIQCQVDSQVTMMFWYRQQPGQSLTLIATANQGSEATYESGFVIDKFPISRPNLTFSTLTVSNMSPEDSSIYLCSVDDLTGGEYGYTFGSGTRLTVV.

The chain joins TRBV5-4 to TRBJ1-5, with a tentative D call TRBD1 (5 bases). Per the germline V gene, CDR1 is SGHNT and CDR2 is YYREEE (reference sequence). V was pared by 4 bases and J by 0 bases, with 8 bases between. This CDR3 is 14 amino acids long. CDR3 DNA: TGTGCCAGCAGCATCCAGGGTAGCAATCAGCCCCAGCATTTT. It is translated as CASSIQGSNQPQHF.

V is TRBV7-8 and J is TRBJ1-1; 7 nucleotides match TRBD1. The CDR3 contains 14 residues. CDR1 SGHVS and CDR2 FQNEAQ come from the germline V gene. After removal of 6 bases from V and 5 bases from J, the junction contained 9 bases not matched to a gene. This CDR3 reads CASRGRTGDTEAFF. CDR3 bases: TGTGCCAGCAGAGGTCGAACAGGGGATACTGAAGCTTTCTTT.

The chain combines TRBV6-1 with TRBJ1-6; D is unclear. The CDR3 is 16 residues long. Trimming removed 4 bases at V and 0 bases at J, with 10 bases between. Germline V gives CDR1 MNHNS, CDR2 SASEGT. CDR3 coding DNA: TGTGCCAGCAGTGTAGACTCGAGCTCCTATAATTCACCCCTCCACTTT. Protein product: CASSVDSSSYNSPLHF.

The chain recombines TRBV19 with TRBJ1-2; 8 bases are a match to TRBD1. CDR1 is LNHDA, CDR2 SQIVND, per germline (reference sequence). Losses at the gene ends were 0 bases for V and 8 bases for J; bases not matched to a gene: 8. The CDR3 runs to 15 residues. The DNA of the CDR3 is TGTGCCAGTAGTATAGAGGAGACAGGGGTACGCGGCTACACCTTC. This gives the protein CASSIEETGVRGYTF.